This record concerns one TCR beta chain sequence. This entry comes from a study of control samples from healthy donors and cancer patients. Some clones are missing from TCRdb's copy, which holds only in-frame ones; the method was immunoSEQ multiplex PCR. Here the sample spans roughly 120,000 clones, roughly 90% being singletons. The CDR3 spans 16 residues. Germline lookup yields CDR1 SGDLS and CDR2 YYNGEE. Losses at the gene ends were 0 bases for V and 5 bases for J; bases not matched to a gene: 8. The TCR sequence derives from a woman between 50 and 59 years old in good health. V gene TRBV9 combines with J gene TRBJ2-5, with TRBD1 matching over 9 bases. Sequenced input: blood. In DNA, the CDR3 is TGTGCCAGCAGCGTAGCCCCCGACAGGGGGGCGGAGACCCAGTACTTC. As protein: CASSVAPDRGAETQYF.